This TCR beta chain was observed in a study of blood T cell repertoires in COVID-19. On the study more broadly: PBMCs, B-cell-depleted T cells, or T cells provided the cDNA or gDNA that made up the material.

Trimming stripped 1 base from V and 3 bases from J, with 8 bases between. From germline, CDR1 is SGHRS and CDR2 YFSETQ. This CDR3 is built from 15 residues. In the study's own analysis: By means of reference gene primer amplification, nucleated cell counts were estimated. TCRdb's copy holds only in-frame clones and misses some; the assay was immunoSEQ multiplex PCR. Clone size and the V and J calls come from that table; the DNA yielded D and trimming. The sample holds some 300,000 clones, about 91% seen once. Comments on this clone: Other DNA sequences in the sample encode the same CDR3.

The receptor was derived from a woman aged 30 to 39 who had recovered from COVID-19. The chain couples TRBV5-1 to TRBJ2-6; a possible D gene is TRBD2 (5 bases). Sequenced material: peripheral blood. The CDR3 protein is CASSLSGSGANVLTF. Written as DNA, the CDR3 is TGCGCCAGCAGCTTGAGCGGCAGTGGGGCCAACGTCCTGACTTTC.